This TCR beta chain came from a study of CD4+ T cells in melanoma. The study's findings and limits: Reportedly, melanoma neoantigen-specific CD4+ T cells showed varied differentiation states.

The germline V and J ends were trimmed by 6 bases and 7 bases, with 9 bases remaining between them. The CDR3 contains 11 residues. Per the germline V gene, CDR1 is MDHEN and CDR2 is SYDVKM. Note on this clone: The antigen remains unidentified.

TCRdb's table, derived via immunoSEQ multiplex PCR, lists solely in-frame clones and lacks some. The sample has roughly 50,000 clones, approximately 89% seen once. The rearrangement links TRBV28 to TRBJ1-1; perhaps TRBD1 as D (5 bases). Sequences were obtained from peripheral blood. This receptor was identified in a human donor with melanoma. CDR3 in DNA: TGTGCCAGCAGGTCGACAGTTGAAGCTTTCTTT. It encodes CASRSTVEAFF. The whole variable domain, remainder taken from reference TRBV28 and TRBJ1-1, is DVKVTQSSRYLVKRTGEKVFLECVQDMDHENMFWYRQDPGLGLRLIYFSYDVKMKEKGDIPEGYSVSREKKERFSLILESASTNQTSMYLCASRSTVEAFFGQGTRLTVV.